This TCR beta chain was sequenced for a study of identical twins. CDR3 length equals 13 residues. Germline V gives CDR1 MNHNS, CDR2 SASEGT. The germline V and J ends were trimmed by 0 bases and 4 bases, with 7 bases remaining between them. TCRdb re-called the 5' RACE reads through MiXCR, storing one row per CDR3 protein. The sample has 550,000 to 700,000 distinct CDR3 sequences, approximately 21% seen once; the top ten hold over 4%. The same sample was also used in a study of T cells expressing NK-cell markers.

This receptor was identified in a young woman in good health. The specimen was PBMCs. J is TRBJ2-7 and V is TRBV6-1; D gene uncertain. The CDR3 sequence is CASSEARLYEQYF. CDR3 bases: TGTGCCAGCAGTGAAGCGCGCCTTTACGAGCAGTACTTC.